This T cell receptor beta chain was recorded in a study of T cell responses to AZD1222 COVID-19 vaccine. Overall study context: Second-dose timings of about 4 or about 12 weeks were pooled.

Notes on this clone: Its antigen remains unknown.

This table comes from immunoSEQ multiplex PCR, and its TCRdb copy is limited to in-frame clones, with some not included. The sample contains roughly 120,000 clones, 92% of which appear only once. The study, taken as a whole, reports: Just 5 or 6 AZD1222 recipients tested seropositive at baseline.

CDR3 length equals 13 residues. Germline trimming cut 3 bases from V and 7 bases from J; bases unmatched to any gene: 5. Germline V gene sequence: CDR1 MNHNS, CDR2 SASEGT. Sequences were derived from peripheral blood, sampled on day 0 of AZD1222 vaccination. This receptor was taken from an adult in good health. This sequence joins TRBV6-1 and TRBJ2-7, with 8 bases lining up with TRBD1. The CDR3 is CASSDTGGDEQYF. The CDR3 DNA reads TGTGCCAGCAGTGACACAGGGGGAGATGAGCAGTACTTC.